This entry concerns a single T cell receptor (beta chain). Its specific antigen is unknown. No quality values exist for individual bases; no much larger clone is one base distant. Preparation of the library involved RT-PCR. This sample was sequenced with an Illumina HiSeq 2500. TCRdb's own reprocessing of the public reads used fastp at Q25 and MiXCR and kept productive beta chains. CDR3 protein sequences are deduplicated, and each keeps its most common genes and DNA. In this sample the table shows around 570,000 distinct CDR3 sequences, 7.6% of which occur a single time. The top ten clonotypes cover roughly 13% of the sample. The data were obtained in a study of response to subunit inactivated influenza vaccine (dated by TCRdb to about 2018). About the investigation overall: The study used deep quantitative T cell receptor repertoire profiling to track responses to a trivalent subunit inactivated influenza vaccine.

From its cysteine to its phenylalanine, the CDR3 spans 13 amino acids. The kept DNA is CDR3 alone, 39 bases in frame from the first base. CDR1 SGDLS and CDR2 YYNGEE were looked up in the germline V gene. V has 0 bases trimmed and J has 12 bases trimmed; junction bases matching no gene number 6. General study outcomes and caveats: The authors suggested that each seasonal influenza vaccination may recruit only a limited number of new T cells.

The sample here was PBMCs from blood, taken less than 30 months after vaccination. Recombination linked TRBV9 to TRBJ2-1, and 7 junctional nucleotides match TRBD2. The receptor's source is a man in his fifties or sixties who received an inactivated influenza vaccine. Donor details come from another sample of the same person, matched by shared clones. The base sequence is TGTGCCAGCAGCGTAGAGGCTAGCGGATGGCAGTTCTTC. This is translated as CASSVEASGWQFF.